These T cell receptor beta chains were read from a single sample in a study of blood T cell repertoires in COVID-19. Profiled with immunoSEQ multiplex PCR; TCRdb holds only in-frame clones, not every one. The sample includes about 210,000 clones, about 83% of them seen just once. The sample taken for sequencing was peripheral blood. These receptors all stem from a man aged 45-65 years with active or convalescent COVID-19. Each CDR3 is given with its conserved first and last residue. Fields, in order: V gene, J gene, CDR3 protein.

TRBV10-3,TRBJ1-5,CATGGGNQPQHF
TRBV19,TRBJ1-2,CASSIQDYNYGYTF
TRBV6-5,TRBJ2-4,CASSSGQGVLKNIQYF
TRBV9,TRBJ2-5,CASSVGPATRTQYF
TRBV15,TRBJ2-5,CATSTGQGGETQYF
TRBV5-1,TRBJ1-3,CASSLELGDGGNTIYF
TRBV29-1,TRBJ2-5,CSVTGGGRETQYF
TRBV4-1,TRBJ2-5,CASSQALSRGSSETQYF
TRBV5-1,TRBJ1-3,CASSLAGVGETSGNTIYF
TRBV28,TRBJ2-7,CASGSTYEQYF
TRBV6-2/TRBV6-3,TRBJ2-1,CASSYSLPHNEQFF
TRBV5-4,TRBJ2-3,CASSTRGVLTDTQYF
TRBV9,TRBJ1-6,CASSVGSGGNSPLHF
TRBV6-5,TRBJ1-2,CASTEETAPNYGYTF
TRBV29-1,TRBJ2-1,CSVDGGEGSFSYNEQFF
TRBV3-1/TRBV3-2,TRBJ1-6,CASSQGTGVNSPLHF
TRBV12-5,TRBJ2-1,CASGLNEYEQFF
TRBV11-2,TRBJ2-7,CASSFSAGGRFGYEQYF
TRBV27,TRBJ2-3,CASHRDRETDTQYF
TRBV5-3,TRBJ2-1,CASPLPRSSYNEQFF
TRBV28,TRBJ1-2,CASRSANYGYTF
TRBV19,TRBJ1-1,CASSNWGGPSTEAFF
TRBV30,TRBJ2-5,CAWSNGGGHPYF
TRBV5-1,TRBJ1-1,CASSLVRGQGARVVEAFF
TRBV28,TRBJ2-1,CASSLPLVSEQFF
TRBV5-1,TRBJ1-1,CASSAPGGGTEAFF
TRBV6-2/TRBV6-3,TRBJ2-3,CASSPHPGQGPDTQYF
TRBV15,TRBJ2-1,CATSRGTSSYNEQFF
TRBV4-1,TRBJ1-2,CASSQGQGILGGYTF
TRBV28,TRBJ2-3,CASSSGGRGPGTDTQYF
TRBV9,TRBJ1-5,CASSGGGGNQPQHF
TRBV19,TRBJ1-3,CASSMSRSSGNTIYF
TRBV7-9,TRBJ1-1,CASSLGGASFMNTEAFF
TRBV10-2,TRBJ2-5,CASNTPTVQTQYF
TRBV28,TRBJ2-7,CASSHRGLREQYF
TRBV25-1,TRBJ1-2,CASSRQGYNYGYTF
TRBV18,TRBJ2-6,CASSPGQGATGANVLTF
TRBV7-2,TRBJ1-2,CASSLNVPGPFDGYTF
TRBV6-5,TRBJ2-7,CASSGVDRVLYEQYF
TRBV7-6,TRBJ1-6,CASSLGFGSPLHF
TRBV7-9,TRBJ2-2,CAVLQGAANTGELFF
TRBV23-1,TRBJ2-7,CASSQKGGSHYEQYF
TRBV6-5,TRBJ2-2,CASSSQDRGSVELFF
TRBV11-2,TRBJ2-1,CASSFSLGAYNEQFF
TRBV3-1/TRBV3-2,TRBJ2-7,CASSQVGGTSGGSYEQYF
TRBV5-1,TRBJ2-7,CASSLGQGAYEQYF
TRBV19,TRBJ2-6,CASRQGAGANVLTF
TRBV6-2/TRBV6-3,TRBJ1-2,CASSPAGTGDNYGYTF
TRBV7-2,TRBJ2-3,CASSLGRGAPTDTQYF
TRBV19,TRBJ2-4,CASNSDGAKNIQYF
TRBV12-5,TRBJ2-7,CASGILAGGPLEQYF
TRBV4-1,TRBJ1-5,CASSKTPGLGNQPQHF